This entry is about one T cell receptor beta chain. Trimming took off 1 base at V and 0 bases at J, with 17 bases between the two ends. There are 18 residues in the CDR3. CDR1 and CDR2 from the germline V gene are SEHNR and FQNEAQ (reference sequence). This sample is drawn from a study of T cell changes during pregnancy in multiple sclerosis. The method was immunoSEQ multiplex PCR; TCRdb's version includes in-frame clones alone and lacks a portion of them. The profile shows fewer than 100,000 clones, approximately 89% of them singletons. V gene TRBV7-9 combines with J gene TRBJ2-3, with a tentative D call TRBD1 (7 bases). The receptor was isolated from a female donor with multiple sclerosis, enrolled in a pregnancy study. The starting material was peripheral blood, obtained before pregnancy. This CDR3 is CASSLGSRGALSTDTQYF. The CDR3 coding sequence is TGTGCCAGCAGCTTAGGGTCCAGGGGGGCGCTTAGCACAGATACGCAGTATTTT.